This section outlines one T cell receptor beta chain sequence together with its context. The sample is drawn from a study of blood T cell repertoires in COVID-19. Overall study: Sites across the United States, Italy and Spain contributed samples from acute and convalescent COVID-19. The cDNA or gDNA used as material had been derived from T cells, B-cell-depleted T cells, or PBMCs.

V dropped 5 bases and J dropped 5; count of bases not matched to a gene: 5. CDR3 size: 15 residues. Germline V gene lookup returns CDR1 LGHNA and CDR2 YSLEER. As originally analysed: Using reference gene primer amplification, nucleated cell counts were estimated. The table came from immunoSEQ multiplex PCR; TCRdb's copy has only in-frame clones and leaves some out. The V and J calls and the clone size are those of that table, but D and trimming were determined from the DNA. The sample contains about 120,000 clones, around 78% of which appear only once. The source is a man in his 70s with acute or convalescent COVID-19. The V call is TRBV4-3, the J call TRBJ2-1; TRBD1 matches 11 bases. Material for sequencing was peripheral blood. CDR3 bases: TGCGCCAGCAGCTTCCGGGACAGGGGGAACAATGAGCAGTTCTTC. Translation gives CASSFRDRGNNEQFF.